This T cell receptor (beta chain) was observed in a study of cytomegalovirus exposure and HLA in healthy donors. Overall study results and limits: Associated with HLA alleles at 0.05 false discovery rate in a later analysis were 16,951 TCR beta sequences. Roughly even sequencing depth across donors was the assumption behind the presence/absence analyses. Later analysis revealed greater clonal expansion in HLA-associated TCR beta chains than in equally common others.

PCR primers comprised 60 Vbeta and 13 Jbeta primers. Sequencing used immunoSEQ multiplex PCR; TCRdb keeps in-frame clones, though not all of them. This sample has 180,000 or so clones, with over 75% found just once. A remark on this clone: The antigen is not known.

Healthy individuals who donated bone marrow served as the donors. Germline CDR1 SGHTA, CDR2 FQGNSA. This CDR3 comprises 13 residues. Trimming pared 2 bases from V and 8 bases from J, leaving 12 bases between. V usage is TRBV7-2 and J usage is TRBJ1-2; D is unclear. The specimen sequenced was PBMCs. The origin of this receptor is a woman in her 30s in good health and CMV-seronegative. The CDR3, as DNA: TGTGCCAGCAGCTTAAGTGGTGGGCGCGGCTACACCTTC. It encodes CASSLSGGRGYTF. Variable domain in full (rest from reference TRBV7-2 and TRBJ1-2): GAGVSQSPSNKVTEKGKDVELRCDPISGHTALYWYRQSLGQGLEFLIYFQGNSAPDKSGLPSDRFSAERTGGSVSTLTIQRTQQEDSAVYLCASSLSGGRGYTFGSGTRLTVV.